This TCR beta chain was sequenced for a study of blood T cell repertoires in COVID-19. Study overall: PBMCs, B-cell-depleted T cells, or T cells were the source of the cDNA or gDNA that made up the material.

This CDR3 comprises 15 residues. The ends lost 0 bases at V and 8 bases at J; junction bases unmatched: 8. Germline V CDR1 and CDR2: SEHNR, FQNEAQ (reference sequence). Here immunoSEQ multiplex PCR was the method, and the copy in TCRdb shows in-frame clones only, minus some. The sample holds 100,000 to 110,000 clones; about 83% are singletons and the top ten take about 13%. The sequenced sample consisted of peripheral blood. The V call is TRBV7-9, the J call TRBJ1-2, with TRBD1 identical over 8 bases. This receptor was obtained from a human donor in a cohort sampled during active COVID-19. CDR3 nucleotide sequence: TGTGCCAGCAGCTTAGCAGAGGACAGGGCAGGCGGCTACACCTTC. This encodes CASSLAEDRAGGYTF.